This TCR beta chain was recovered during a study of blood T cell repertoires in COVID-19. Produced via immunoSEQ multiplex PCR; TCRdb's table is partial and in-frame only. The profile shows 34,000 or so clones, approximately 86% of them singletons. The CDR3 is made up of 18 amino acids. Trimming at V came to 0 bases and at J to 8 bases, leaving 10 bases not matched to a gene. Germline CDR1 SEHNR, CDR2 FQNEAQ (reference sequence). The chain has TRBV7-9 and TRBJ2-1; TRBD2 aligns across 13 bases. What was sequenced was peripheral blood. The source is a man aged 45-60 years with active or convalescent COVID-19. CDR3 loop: CASSLAWWTSGSFDEQFF. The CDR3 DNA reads TGTGCCAGCAGCTTAGCGTGGTGGACTAGCGGGAGTTTTGATGAGCAGTTCTTC.